Below are 18 T cell receptor beta chains sequenced from a single sample in a study of long-term antiretroviral therapy in people with HIV. With survey level as its setting, the immunoSEQ assay was v3.0. Clones were sequenced by immunoSEQ multiplex PCR, and TCRdb holds only the in-frame ones, with some missing. Among about 22,000 clones, 79% were seen once, and the ten largest hold over 8.5%. This sample comprised unsorted PBMCs, obtained 4.1 years after starting antiretroviral therapy. These receptors all come from a woman aged 40-49 years with HIV.

The chain combines TRBV10-1 with TRBJ2-7; D may be TRBD2 (5 bases). The CDR3 spans 13 residues. Per germline, CDR1 WNHNN and CDR2 SYGVQD (reference sequence). The germline V and J ends were trimmed by 8 bases and 2 bases, with 13 bases remaining between them. The CDR3 sequence is CASPGLAPYEQYF. CDR3 sequence (DNA): TGCGCCAGCCCCGGACTCGCCCCCTACGAGCAGTACTTC.

The chain carries TRBV4-2 and TRBJ2-5; 10 nucleotides match TRBD2. Per germline, CDR1 LGHNA and CDR2 YNFKEQ. The CDR3 covers 16 residues. The J segment lost 5 bases and the V segment lost 1 base, leaving 7 bases of the junction unmatched. CDR3 sequence reads: CASSQGAGGPGETQYF. CDR3 bases: TGTGCCAGCAGCCAAGGAGCGGGAGGGCCGGGGGAGACCCAGTACTTC.

The V call is TRBV11-3, the J call TRBJ2-1; 7 nucleotides agree with TRBD2. Per germline, CDR1 SGHNT and CDR2 YENEEA. The CDR3 sequence is 14 residues long. Trimming at V came to 9 bases and at J to 4 bases, leaving 9 bases not matched to a gene. The CDR3 region has the DNA TGTGCCAGTAGAAGCGGGACGGGGTACAATGAGCAGTTCTTC. This sequence encodes CASRSGTGYNEQFF.

With respect to this clone: Germline is not matched at one junction end, which may reflect a read error. The V and J genes are TRBV4-3 and TRBJ2-5, with D possibly being TRBD1 (5 bases). Germline V gives CDR1 LGHNA, CDR2 YSLEER. The CDR3 is 17 residues long. CDR3 in DNA: TGCGCCAGCAGCGAAGACAGTCCGCTGGGCGTCCAAGAGACCCAGTACTTC. Its translation is CASSEDSPLGVQETQYF.

This clone was counted a few times. The rearrangement links TRBV6-5 to TRBJ2-7; no reliable D call. V lost 0 bases, J lost 6 bases, and 6 bases lay in between. The CDR3 length is 12 residues. Germline V gene data show CDR1 as MNHEY and CDR2 as SVGAGI. The CDR3 region has the DNA TGTGCCAGCAGTTACTCTCCGGGCGAGCAGTACTTC. Amino acid sequence: CASSYSPGEQYF.

This sequence joins TRBV7-2 and TRBJ2-7, with TRBD2 matching over 13 bases. Germline lookup yields CDR1 SGHTA and CDR2 FQGNSA. The CDR3 spans 14 residues. V lost 5 bases and J lost 7; bases outside the gene matches: 5. The CDR3 reads CASSGLAGVGEQYF. In DNA, the CDR3 is TGTGCCAGCAGCGGACTAGCGGGGGTCGGGGAGCAGTACTTC.

CDR3 sequence (DNA): TGTGCCAGCGCCGGGACAGGGGATCAGCCCCAGCATTTT. Protein product: CASAGTGDQPQHF. The chain couples TRBV2 to TRBJ1-5; 10 nucleotides match TRBD1. Germline-derived CDR1 and CDR2 are SNHLY and FYNNEI. V shed 8 bases, J shed 5 bases, and the junction held 3 bases outside the gene matches. The CDR3 sequence is 13 residues long.

A single count supports this clone. The V call is TRBV30, the J call TRBJ2-7; D gene uncertain. The CDR3 covers 14 residues. V was pared by 5 bases and J by 0 bases, with 14 bases between. Germline V gene data show CDR1 as GTSNPN and CDR2 as SVGIG (reference sequence). CDR3: CAWGPRRSSYEQYF. In DNA form, the CDR3 reads TGTGCCTGGGGCCCGAGGCGGAGCTCCTACGAGCAGTACTTC.

This chain connects TRBV7-6 to TRBJ2-1, with 8 bases fitting TRBD2. From germline, CDR1 is SGHVS and CDR2 FNYEAQ. The CDR3 covers 17 residues. V dropped 2 bases and J dropped 4; count of bases not matched to a gene: 10. Here the CDR3 reads CASSLLSSGGLYNEQFF. The CDR3 coding sequence is TGTGCCAGCAGCTTACTATCAAGCGGGGGCCTATACAATGAGCAGTTCTTC.

V and J are TRBV29-1 and TRBJ2-3, with 10 bases identical to TRBD2. The CDR3 contains 14 residues. Germline lookup yields CDR1 SQVTM and CDR2 ANQGSEA. The trim removed 4 bases at V and 2 bases at J, leaving 3 bases unmatched. The CDR3 protein is CSVALAGATDTQYF. CDR3 in DNA: TGCAGCGTTGCGCTAGCGGGGGCCACAGATACGCAGTATTTT.

This clone was observed a handful of times. V gene TRBV11-2 combines with J gene TRBJ2-1, with 9 bases lining up with TRBD2. Germline trimming cut 5 bases from V and 7 bases from J; bases unmatched to any gene: 9. CDR3 length equals 15 residues. Per germline, CDR1 SGHAT and CDR2 FQNNGV. The CDR3 bases are TGTGCCAGCAGCCAGTTGCGGGGGGGCCGGAATGAGCAGTTCTTC. Translating gives CASSQLRGGRNEQFF.

This clone was seen a few times. This chain links TRBV21-1 with TRBJ2-3; TRBD1, as called in the table, went unchecked against the DNA. TRBV21-1 corresponds to a pseudogene. The CDR3 length is 16 residues. The CDR3 sequence is CASSAQNRAGTDTQYF. The CDR3 nucleotides read TGTGCCAGCAGCGCCCAGAACAGGGCGGGCACAGATACGCAGTATTTT.

The genes are TRBV27 and TRBJ2-1; TRBD1 might be the D (6 bases). Trimming stripped 1 base from V and 9 bases from J, with 22 bases between. Germline V lookup: CDR1 MNHEY, CDR2 SMNVEV (reference sequence). The CDR3 sequence is 17 residues long. CDR3 residues: CASSLFPGIQGQGEQFF. The CDR3 region has the DNA TGTGCCAGCAGTTTATTCCCCGGGATACAGGGTCAGGGTGAGCAGTTCTTC.

The chain recombines TRBV6-5 with TRBJ2-1, with D maybe TRBD2 (6 bases). CDR1 and CDR2 (germline): MNHEY, SVGAGI. The CDR3 is 14 residues long. Trimming took 2 bases from V and 9 from J, leaving 14 bases between them. The CDR3 loop reads CASSYADYHGEQFF. The DNA of the CDR3 is TGTGCCAGCAGTTACGCGGACTACCACGGTGAGCAGTTCTTC.

The V and J genes are TRBV7-2 and TRBJ1-1, with 9 bases fitting TRBD1. There are 15 residues in the CDR3. Germline CDR1 reads SGHTA; CDR2 reads FQGNSA. J was trimmed by 5 bases and V by 1 base; bases with no gene match: 5. The CDR3, as DNA: TGTGCCAGCAGCTTAGGTAACAGGGGGCAGACTGAAGCTTTCTTT. Amino acid sequence: CASSLGNRGQTEAFF.

The chain joins TRBV5-4 to TRBJ1-1; the D gene is possibly TRBD1 (6 bases). Trimming cost V 0 bases and J 9 bases, with 9 bases left between them. Per germline, CDR1 SGHNT and CDR2 YYREEE (reference sequence). The CDR3 runs to 12 residues. The CDR3 coding sequence is TGTGCCAGCAGCTTGGATCGGGGGCAAGCTTTCTTT. Its protein product is CASSLDRGQAFF. The full variable domain, rest sourced from reference TRBV5-4 and TRBJ1-1, is ETGVTQSPTHLIKTRGQQVTLRCSSQSGHNTVSWYQQALGQGPQFIFQYYREEENGRGNFPPRFSGLQFPNYSSELNVNALELDDSALYLCASSLDRGQAFFGQGTRLTVV.

The chain couples TRBV11-3 to TRBJ2-1; 7 nucleotides agree with TRBD1. Germline lookup yields CDR1 SGHNT and CDR2 YENEEA. Trimming took 7 bases from V and 4 from J; bases not matched to a gene: 10. CDR3 length: 15 amino acids. CDR3 amino acids: CASTSGQRTYNEQFF. CDR3 nucleotides: TGTGCCAGCACCTCGGGACAGCGGACGTACAATGAGCAGTTCTTC. Full variable domain (remainder filled in from reference TRBV11-3 and TRBJ2-1): EAGVVQSPRYKIIEKKQPVAFWCNPISGHNTLYWYLQNLGQGPELLIRYENEEAVDDSQLPKDRFSAERLKGVDSTLKIQPAELGDSAVYLCASTSGQRTYNEQFFGPGTRLTVL.

The J gene is TRBJ1-1, the V gene TRBV30, with D uncertain. Trimming shortened V by 0 bases and J by 0 bases, and 8 bases separated the two germline ends. There are 14 residues in the CDR3. The V gene's germline CDR1 is GTSNPN and CDR2 SVGIG (reference sequence). CDR3 region: CAWSVLRMNTEAFF. The DNA of the CDR3 is TGTGCCTGGAGTGTTCTCAGGATGAACACTGAAGCTTTCTTT.